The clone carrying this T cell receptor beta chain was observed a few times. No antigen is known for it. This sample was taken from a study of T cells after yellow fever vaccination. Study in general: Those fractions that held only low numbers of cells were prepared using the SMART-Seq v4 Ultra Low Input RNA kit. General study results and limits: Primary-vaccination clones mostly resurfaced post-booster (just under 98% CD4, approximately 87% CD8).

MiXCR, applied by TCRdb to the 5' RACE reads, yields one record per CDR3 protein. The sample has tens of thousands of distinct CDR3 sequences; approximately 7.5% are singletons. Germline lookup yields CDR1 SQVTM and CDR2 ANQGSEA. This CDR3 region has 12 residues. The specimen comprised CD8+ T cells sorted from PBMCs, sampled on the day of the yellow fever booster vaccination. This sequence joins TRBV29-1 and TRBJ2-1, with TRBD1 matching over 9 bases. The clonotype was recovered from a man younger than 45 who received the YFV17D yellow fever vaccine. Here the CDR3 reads CSGQGTYNEQFF. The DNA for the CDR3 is TGCAGTGGACAGGGGACGTACAATGAGCAGTTCTTC.